The 25 T cell receptor beta chains below all came from one sample that was sequenced in a study of CXCR3-negative and CXCR3-positive naive CD8 T cells. Study-wide points: CXCR3-positive naive cells carried more hydrophobic TRB CDR3s than CXCR3-negative ones.

TRB cDNA was prepared as libraries by UMI-labeled 5' RACE. TCRdb derives one entry per CDR3 protein from the 5' RACE reads, leaving out DNA. The sample includes over 150,000 distinct CDR3 sequences. For these TCRs, the target antigens are not known. Material: naive CXCR3+ CD8+ T cells from blood. Subset meaning: CD45RO-CCR7+CD27+CD95- naive CD8+ T cells expressing CXCR3 (TNR3+). The origin of the receptors is a human donor in good health. Some clones in this sample may be carry-over from other donors' samples.

The chain employs TRBV7-9 and TRBJ1-1; the D gene TCRdb calls, TRBD1, cannot be checked with no DNA. Germline V gene data show CDR1 as SEHNR and CDR2 as FQNEAQ (reference sequence). The CDR3 consists of 14 residues. CDR3 sequence: CASSLPGQGAEAFF.

This sequence joins TRBV15 and TRBJ1-4. The V gene's germline CDR1 is LNHNV and CDR2 YYDKDF (reference sequence). The CDR3 is made up of 16 amino acids. CDR3 in amino acids: CATSSAAEGTIEKLFF.

The chain employs TRBV7-9 and TRBJ1-1. Germline V lookup: CDR1 SEHNR, CDR2 FQNEAQ (reference sequence). The length of the CDR3 is 15 residues. The CDR3 protein is CASSLETGEYAEAFF.

The chain links TRBV5-1 to TRBJ1-5; TCRdb proposes TRBD1, but this gene call is untestable without DNA. Germline CDR1 reads SGHRS; CDR2 reads YFSETQ. The CDR3 totals 22 residues. CDR3 region: CASSLPRVSPVTPQLGNQPQHF.

The V call is TRBV12-3 or TRBV12-4, the J call TRBJ1-2; as DNA is missing, the TRBD1 call by TCRdb cannot be tested. This CDR3 has 14 amino acids. The CDR3 loop is CASSPGQGMFGYTF.

The rearrangement links TRBV12-3 or TRBV12-4 to TRBJ2-1; as DNA is missing, the TRBD2 call by TCRdb cannot be tested. The CDR3 sequence is 14 residues long. CDR3 sequence reads: CASRRGEGYNEQFF.

The chain combines TRBV12-3 or TRBV12-4 with TRBJ2-5; lacking DNA, the TRBD2 call made by TCRdb goes unchecked. The CDR3 has 15 residues. The CDR3 loop is CASSWTSGDQETQYF.

The rearrangement links TRBV29-1 to TRBJ1-5; TCRdb's D call, TRBD1, is unchecked because there is no DNA. The CDR3 is made up of 13 amino acids. CDR1 SQVTM and CDR2 ANQGSEA come from the germline V gene. This chain's CDR3 is CNVAGGAEQPQHF.

The chain uses TRBV7-8 and TRBJ2-7; TCRdb selects TRBD1, and the lack of DNA leaves this call unchecked. In germline, CDR1 is SGHVS, CDR2 FQNEAQ. This CDR3 has 15 amino acids. The CDR3 loop reads CASSLITGQGYEQYF.

V and J are TRBV11-2 and TRBJ2-3; TCRdb's D call of TRBD2 is untestable without DNA. The CDR3 is 18 residues long. CDR1 SGHAT and CDR2 FQNNGV come from the germline V gene. This chain's CDR3 is CASSLDGSGRGRGDTQYF.

The J gene is TRBJ1-2, the V gene TRBV21-1; TCRdb returns TRBD1, unconfirmable since there is no DNA. TRBV21-1 is deemed a pseudogene. The CDR3 extends over 14 amino acids. The chain's CDR3 is CASSKRPGGYGYTF.

V is TRBV12-3 or TRBV12-4 and J is TRBJ1-5; no DNA is available, so the TRBD1 call from TCRdb remains unchecked. There are 14 residues in the CDR3. The CDR3 sequence is CASSRTGINQPQHF.

J is TRBJ1-4 and V is TRBV28; TCRdb reports TRBD1, a call that lacks DNA to check it against. CDR1 is MDHEN, CDR2 SYDVKM, per germline. This CDR3 is built from 17 residues. The CDR3 is CASSSLPQGAANEKLFF.

V and J are TRBV6-4 and TRBJ2-1; checking the TCRdb D call of TRBD1 is not possible without DNA. Germline assignment: CDR1 MRHNA and CDR2 SNTAGT. The CDR3 extends over 15 amino acids. The CDR3 sequence is CASSDSSGAANEQFF.

This chain connects TRBV30 to TRBJ1-1. The V gene's germline CDR1 is GTSNPN and CDR2 SVGIG (reference sequence). The CDR3 extends over 12 amino acids. The CDR3 loop is CAWSEGRPEAFF.

The CDR3 loop is CASSQDRDGGYEQYF. J is TRBJ2-7 and V is TRBV4-3; TCRdb indicates TRBD1, and absent DNA this call remains unverified. Per germline, CDR1 LGHNA and CDR2 YSLEER. The CDR3 loop spans 15 amino acids.

The chain carries TRBV10-3 and TRBJ2-1; TCRdb picks TRBD1, but there is no DNA to check that call. The length of the CDR3 is 18 residues. Germline V gene data show CDR1 as ENHRY and CDR2 as SYGVKD. Here the CDR3 reads CAISDPLAGAGSYNEQFF.

The chain uses TRBV7-2 and TRBJ2-5. Per germline, CDR1 SGHTA and CDR2 FQGNSA. CDR3 length equals 14 residues. CDR3: CASSQFPYQETQYF.

The chain recombines TRBV28 with TRBJ2-7. Germline values: CDR1 MDHEN, CDR2 SYDVKM. The CDR3 has 12 amino acids. The CDR3 region is CASRAVSYEQYF. Supplemented by reference TRBV28 and TRBJ2-7, the full variable domain reads DVKVTQSSRYLVKRTGEKVFLECVQDMDHENMFWYRQDPGLGLRLIYFSYDVKMKEKGDIPEGYSVSREKKERFSLILESASTNQTSMYLCASRAVSYEQYFGPGTRLTVT.

The gene calls are TRBV5-6 and TRBJ1-2; there is no DNA to check the TCRdb D call of TRBD1. Germline V lookup: CDR1 SGHDT, CDR2 YYEEEE. This CDR3 comprises 17 residues. The CDR3 spells CASSGWDRGTANYGYTF.

The V gene is TRBV15, the J gene TRBJ2-7; lacking DNA, the TRBD1 call made by TCRdb goes unchecked. CDR1 is LNHNV, CDR2 YYDKDF, per germline (reference sequence). CDR3 length: 15 residues. CDR3 sequence reads: CATSRRTDTTYEQYF.

V gene TRBV20-1 combines with J gene TRBJ1-5; the TCRdb call, TRBD1, lacks DNA for checking. Germline V gene lookup returns CDR1 DFQATT and CDR2 SNEGSKA (reference sequence). The CDR3 runs 13 residues. CDR3 protein: CSAQDRENQPQHF.

V and J are TRBV12-3 or TRBV12-4 and TRBJ2-4. The CDR3 runs 14 residues. The CDR3 is CASSLRPAQDIQYF.

V is TRBV28 and J is TRBJ2-3; TCRdb selects TRBD1, and the lack of DNA leaves this call unchecked. CDR1 MDHEN and CDR2 SYDVKM come from the germline V gene. The CDR3 contains 17 residues. CDR3: CASSLFSGAGVSDTQYF.

CDR3 residues: CSVPGHIAKNIQYF. This rearrangement joins TRBV29-1 to TRBJ2-4; TCRdb outputs TRBD1, but without DNA this stays unchecked. This CDR3 spans 14 amino acids. Germline CDR1 is SQVTM and CDR2 is ANQGSEA.